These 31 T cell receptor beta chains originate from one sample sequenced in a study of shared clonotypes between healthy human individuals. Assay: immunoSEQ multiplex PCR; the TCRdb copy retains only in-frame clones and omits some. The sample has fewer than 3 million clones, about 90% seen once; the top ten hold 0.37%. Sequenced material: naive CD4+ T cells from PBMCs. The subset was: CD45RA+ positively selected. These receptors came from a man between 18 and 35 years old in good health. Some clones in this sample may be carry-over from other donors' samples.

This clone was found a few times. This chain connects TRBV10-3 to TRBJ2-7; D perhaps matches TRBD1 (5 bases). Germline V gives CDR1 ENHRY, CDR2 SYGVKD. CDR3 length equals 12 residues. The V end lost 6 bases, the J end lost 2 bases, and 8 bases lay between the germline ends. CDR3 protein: CAISQGPYEQYF. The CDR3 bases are TGTGCCATCAGCCAGGGTCCCTACGAGCAGTACTTC.

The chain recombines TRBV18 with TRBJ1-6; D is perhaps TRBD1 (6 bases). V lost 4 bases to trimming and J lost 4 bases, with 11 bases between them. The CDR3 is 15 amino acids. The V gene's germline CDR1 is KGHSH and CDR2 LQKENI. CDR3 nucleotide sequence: TGTGCCAGCTCACTACAGGGCAATTATAATTCACCCCTCCACTTT. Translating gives CASSLQGNYNSPLHF.

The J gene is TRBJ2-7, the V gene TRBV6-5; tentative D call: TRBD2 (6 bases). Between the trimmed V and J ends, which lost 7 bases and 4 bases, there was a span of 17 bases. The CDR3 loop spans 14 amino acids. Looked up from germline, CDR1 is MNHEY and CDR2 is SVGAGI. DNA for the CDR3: TGTGCCAGCATGCTCGGGAGAGCAACTTACGAGCAGTACTTC. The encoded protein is CASMLGRATYEQYF.

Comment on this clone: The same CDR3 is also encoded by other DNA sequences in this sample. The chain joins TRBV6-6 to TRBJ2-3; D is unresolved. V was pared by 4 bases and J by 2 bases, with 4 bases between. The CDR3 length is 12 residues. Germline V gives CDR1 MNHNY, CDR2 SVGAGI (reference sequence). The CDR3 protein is CASSSNTDTQYF. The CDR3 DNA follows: TGTGCCAGCAGTTCGAACACAGATACGCAGTATTTT.

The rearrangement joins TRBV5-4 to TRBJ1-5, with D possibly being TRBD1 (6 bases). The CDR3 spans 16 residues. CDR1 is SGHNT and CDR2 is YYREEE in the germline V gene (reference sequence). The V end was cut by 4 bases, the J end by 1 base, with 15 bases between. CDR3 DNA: TGTGCCAGCAGCCGTGCGGGGGGCGGGAGCAATCAGCCCCAGCATTTT. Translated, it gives CASSRAGGGSNQPQHF.

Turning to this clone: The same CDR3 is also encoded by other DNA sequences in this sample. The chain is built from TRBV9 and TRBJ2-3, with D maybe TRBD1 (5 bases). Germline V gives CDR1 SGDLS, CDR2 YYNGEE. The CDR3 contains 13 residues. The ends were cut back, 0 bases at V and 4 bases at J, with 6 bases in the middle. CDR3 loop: CASSVVGADTQYF. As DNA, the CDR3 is TGTGCCAGCAGCGTAGTAGGGGCAGATACGCAGTATTTT.

In nucleotides, the CDR3 is TGTGCCAGCAGCCAATTGGCCGGTTTGAATGAAAAACTGTTTTTT. It specifies CASSQLAGLNEKLFF. The chain carries TRBV9 and TRBJ1-4; no clear D. This CDR3 is built from 15 residues. The germline V gene encodes CDR1 SGDLS and CDR2 YYNGEE. The V end was cut by 4 bases, the J end by 5 bases, with 15 bases between.

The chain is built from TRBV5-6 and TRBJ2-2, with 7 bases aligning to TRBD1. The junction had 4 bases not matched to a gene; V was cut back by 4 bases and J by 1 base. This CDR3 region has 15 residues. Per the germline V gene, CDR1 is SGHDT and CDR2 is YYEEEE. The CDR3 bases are TGTGCCAGCAGCGAAAGACAGGGGAACACCGGGGAGCTGTTTTTT. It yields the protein CASSERQGNTGELFF.

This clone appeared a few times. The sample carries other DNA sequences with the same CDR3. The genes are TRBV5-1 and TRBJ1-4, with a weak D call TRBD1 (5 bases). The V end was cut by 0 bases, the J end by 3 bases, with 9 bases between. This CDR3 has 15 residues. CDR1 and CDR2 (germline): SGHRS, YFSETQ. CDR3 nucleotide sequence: TGCGCCAGCAGCTTGGCCGGGGGGTCTAATGAAAAACTGTTTTTT. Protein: CASSLAGGSNEKLFF.

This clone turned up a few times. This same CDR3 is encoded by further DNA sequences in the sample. The CDR3 sequence: CAWSGTGGQPQHF. The CDR3 DNA reads as TGTGCCTGGAGTGGGACAGGGGGTCAGCCCCAGCATTTT. The chain is built from TRBV30 and TRBJ1-5; 10 bases line up with TRBD1. The CDR3 is 13 amino acids. V was clipped by 1 base and J by 6 bases; unmatched bases: 0. CDR1 is GTSNPN, CDR2 SVGIG, per germline (reference sequence).

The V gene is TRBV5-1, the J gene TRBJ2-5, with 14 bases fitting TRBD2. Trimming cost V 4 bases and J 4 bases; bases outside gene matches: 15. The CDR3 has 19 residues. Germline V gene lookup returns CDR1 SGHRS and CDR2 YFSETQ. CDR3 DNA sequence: TGCGCCAGCAGCGGACCGGGACTAGCGGGAGTAGGCTCAATAGAGACCCAGTACTTC. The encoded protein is CASSGPGLAGVGSIETQYF.

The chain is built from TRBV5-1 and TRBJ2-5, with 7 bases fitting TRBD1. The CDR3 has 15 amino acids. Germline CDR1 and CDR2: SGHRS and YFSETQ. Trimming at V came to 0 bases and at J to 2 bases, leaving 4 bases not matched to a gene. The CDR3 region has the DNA TGCGCCAGCAGCTTGGCCCCGGGACAGCAAGAGACCCAGTACTTC. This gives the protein CASSLAPGQQETQYF. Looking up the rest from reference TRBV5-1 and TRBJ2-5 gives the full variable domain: KAGVTQTPRYLIKTRGQQVTLSCSPISGHRSVSWYQQTPGQGLQFLFEYFSETQRNKGNFPGRFSGRQFSNSRSEMNVSTLELGDSALYLCASSLAPGQQETQYFGPGTRLLVL.

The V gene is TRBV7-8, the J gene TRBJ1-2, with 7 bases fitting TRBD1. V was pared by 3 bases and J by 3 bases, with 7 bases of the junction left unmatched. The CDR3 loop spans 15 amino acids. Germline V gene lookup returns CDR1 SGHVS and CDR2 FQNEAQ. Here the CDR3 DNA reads TGTGCCAGCAGCTTTTGGGAGGGGGCACACTATGGCTACACCTTC. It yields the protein CASSFWEGAHYGYTF.

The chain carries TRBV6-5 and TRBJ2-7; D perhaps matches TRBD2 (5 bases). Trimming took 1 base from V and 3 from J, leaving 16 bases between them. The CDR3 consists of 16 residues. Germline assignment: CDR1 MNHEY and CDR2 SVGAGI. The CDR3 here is CASSYLASSNYYEQYF. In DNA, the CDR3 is TGTGCCAGCAGTTACTTGGCTAGCAGCAATTACTACGAGCAGTACTTC.

CDR3 in DNA: TGTGCCAGCAGTGATCCGGGACAGGGCTACGAGCAGTACTTC. This encodes CASSDPGQGYEQYF. This chain links TRBV25-1 with TRBJ2-7; 9 nucleotides align to TRBD1. The J segment lost 3 bases and the V segment lost 3 bases, leaving 3 bases of the junction unmatched. From germline, CDR1 is MGHDK and CDR2 SYGVNS. The CDR3 covers 14 residues.

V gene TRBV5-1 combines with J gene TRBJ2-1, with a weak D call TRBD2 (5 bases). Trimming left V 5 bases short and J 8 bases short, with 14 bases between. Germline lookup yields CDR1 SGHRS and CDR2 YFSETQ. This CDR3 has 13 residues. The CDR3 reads CASRELVNHEQFF. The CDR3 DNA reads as TGCGCCAGCAGGGAACTAGTCAACCATGAGCAGTTCTTC.

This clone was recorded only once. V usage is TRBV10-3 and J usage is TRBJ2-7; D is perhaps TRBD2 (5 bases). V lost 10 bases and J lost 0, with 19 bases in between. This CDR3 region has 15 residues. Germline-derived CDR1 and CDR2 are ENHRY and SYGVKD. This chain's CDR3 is CATSTRTGSSYEQYF. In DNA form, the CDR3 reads TGTGCCACTTCTACTAGGACGGGGAGCTCCTACGAGCAGTACTTC.

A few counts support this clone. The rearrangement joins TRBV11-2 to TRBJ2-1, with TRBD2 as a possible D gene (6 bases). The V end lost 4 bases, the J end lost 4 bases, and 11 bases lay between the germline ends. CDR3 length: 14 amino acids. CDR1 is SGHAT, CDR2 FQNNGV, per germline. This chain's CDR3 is CASSSGTVYNEQFF. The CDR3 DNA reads TGTGCCAGCAGCTCAGGGACTGTTTACAATGAGCAGTTCTTC.

CDR3 DNA sequence: TGTGCCAGCAGCAGGACACACTACGAGCAGTACTTC. Translation gives CASSRTHYEQYF. This sequence joins TRBV7-9 and TRBJ2-7, with D possibly TRBD1 on 5 matching bases. Per the germline V gene, CDR1 is SEHNR and CDR2 is FQNEAQ (reference sequence). V lost 5 bases and J 3 bases, leaving 8 bases between the germline ends. There are 12 residues in the CDR3.

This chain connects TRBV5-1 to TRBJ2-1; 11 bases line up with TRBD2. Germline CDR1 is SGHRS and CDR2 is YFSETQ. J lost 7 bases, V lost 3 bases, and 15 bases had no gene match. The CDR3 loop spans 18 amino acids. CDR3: CASSSTTLAGGPLNEQFF. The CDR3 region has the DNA TGCGCCAGCAGCTCGACCACATTAGCGGGAGGGCCCTTGAATGAGCAGTTCTTC.

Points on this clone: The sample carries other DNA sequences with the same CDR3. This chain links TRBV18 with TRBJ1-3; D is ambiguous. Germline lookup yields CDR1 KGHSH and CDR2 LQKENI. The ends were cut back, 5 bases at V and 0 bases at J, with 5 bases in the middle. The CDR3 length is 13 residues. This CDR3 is CASSRDSGNTIYF. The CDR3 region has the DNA TGTGCCAGCTCAAGGGACTCTGGAAACACCATATATTTT.

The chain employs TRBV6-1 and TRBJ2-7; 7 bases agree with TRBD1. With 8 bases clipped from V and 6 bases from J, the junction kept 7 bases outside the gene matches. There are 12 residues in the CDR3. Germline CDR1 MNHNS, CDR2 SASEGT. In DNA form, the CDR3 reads TGTGCCAGCCGGACAGGACCCCTCGAGCAGTACTTC. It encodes CASRTGPLEQYF.

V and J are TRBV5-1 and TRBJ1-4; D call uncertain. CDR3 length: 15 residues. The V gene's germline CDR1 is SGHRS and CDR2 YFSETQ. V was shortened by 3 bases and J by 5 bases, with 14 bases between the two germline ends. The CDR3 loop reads CASSSLGTRNEKLFF. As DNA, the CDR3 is TGCGCCAGCAGCTCCCTAGGCACGAGAAATGAAAAACTGTTTTTT.

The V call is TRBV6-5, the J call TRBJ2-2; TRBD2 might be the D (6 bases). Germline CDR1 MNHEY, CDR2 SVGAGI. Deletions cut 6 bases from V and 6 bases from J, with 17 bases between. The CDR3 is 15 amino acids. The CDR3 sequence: CASSPPGASAGELFF. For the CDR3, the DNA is TGTGCCAGCAGCCCCCCGGGAGCCTCGGCCGGGGAGCTGTTTTTT.

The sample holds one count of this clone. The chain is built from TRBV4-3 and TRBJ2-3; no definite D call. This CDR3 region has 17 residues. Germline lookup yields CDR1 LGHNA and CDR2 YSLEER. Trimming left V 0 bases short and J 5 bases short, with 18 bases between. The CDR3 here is CASSQDLPPGQRDTQYF. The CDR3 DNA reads TGCGCCAGCAGCCAAGATCTTCCCCCGGGTCAGAGAGATACGCAGTATTTT.

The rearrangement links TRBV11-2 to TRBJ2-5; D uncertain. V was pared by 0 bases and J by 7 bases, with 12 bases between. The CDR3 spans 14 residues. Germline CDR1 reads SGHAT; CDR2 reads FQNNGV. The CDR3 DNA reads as TGTGCCAGCAGCTTAGAATCAGGAGAAGGGACCCAGTACTTC. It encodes CASSLESGEGTQYF. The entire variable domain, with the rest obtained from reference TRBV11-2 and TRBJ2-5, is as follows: EAGVAQSPRYKIIEKRQSVAFWCNPISGHATLYWYQQILGQGPKLLIQFQNNGVVDDSQLPKDRFSAERLKGVDSTLKIQPAKLEDSAVYLCASSLESGEGTQYFGPGTRLLVL.

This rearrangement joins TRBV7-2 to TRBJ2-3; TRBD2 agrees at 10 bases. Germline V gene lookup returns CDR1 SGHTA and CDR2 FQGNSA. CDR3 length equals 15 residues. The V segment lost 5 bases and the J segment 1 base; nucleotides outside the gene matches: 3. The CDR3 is CASSTGTSGTDTQYF. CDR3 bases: TGTGCCAGCAGCACGGGGACTAGCGGCACAGATACGCAGTATTTT. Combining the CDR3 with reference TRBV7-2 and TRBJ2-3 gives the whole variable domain GAGVSQSPSNKVTEKGKDVELRCDPISGHTALYWYRQSLGQGLEFLIYFQGNSAPDKSGLPSDRFSAERTGGSVSTLTIQRTQQEDSAVYLCASSTGTSGTDTQYFGPGTRLTVL.

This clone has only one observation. The CDR3 DNA reads as TGTGCCAGCAGCCCCCTTCAGGGGCGGCTAGCTAACTATGGCTACACCTTC. Amino acid sequence: CASSPLQGRLANYGYTF. The J gene is TRBJ1-2, the V gene TRBV7-2, with TRBD1 as a possible D gene (6 bases). The CDR3 has 17 amino acids. In germline, CDR1 is SGHTA, CDR2 FQGNSA. V lost 5 bases and J lost 0, with 19 bases in between.

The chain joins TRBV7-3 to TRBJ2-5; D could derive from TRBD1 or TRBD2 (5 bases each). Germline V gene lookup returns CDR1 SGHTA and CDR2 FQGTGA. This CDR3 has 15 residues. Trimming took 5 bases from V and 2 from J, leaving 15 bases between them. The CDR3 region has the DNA TGTGCCAGCAGCCAGGGCCGAGGGGTTCAAGAGACCCAGTACTTC. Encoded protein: CASSQGRGVQETQYF.

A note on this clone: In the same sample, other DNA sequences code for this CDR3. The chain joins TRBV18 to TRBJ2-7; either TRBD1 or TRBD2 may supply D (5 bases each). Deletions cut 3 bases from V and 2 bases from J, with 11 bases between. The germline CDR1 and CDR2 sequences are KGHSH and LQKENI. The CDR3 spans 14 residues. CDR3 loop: CASSPRDGTYEQYF. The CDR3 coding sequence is TGTGCCAGCTCACCCCGGGACGGGACCTACGAGCAGTACTTC.

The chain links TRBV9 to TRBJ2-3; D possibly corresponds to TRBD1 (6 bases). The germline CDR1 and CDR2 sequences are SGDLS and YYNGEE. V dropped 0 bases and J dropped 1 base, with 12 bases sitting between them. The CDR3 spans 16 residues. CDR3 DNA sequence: TGTGCCAGCAGCGTAGTGGGACAACCCCGCACAGATACGCAGTATTTT. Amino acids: CASSVVGQPRTDTQYF.